A single TCR beta chain is shown here with its context. This CDR3 has 15 amino acids. The junction had 15 bases not matched to a gene; V was cut back by 4 bases and J by 7 bases. Germline V CDR1 and CDR2: SQVTM, ANQGSEA. This sample stems from a study of T cells after yellow fever vaccination. Using its own MiXCR run on the 5' RACE reads, TCRdb lists one record per CDR3 protein. There are hundreds of thousands of distinct CDR3 sequences in the sample; about 17% occur only once, and 15% to 20% lies in the top ten. The chain joins TRBV29-1 to TRBJ2-5; TRBD2 matches at 7 bases. The starting material was PBMCs, obtained before the yellow fever booster vaccination. This clonotype was sampled from a man aged 18 to 30 who received the YFV17D yellow fever vaccine. CDR3 bases: TGCAGCGTTGGAAACTCCGCGGGGGATCCCTGGACCCAGTACTTC. Amino acids: CSVGNSAGDPWTQYF.